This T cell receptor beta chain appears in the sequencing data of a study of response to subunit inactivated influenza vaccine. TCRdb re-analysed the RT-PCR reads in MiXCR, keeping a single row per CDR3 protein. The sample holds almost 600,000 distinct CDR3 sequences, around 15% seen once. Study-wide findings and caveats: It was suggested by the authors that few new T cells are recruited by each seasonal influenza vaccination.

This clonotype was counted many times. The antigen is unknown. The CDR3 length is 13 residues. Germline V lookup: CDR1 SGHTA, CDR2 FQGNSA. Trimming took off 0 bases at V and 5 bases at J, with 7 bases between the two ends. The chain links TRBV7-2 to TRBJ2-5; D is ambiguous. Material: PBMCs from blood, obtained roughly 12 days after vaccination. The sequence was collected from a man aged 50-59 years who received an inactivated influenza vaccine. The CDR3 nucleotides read TGTGCCAGCAGCTTAGCGGGGTGGGAGACCCAGTACTTC. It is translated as CASSLAGWETQYF.